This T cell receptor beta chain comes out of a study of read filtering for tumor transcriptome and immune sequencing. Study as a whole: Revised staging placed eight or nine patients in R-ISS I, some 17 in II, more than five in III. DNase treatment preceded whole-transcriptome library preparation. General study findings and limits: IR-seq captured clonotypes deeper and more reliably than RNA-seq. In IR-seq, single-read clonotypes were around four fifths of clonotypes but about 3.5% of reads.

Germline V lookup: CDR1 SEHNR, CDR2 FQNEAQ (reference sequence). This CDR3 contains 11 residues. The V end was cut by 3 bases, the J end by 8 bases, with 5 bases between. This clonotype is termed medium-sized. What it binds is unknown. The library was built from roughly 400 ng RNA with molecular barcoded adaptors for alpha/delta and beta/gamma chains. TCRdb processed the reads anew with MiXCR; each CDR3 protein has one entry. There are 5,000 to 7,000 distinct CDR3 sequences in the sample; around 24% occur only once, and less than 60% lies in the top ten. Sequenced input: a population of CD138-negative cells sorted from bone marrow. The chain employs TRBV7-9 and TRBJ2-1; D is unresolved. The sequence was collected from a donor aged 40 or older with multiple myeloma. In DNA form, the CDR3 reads TGTGCCAGCAGCTTGTCCGATGAGCAGTTCTTC. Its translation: CASSLSDEQFF.